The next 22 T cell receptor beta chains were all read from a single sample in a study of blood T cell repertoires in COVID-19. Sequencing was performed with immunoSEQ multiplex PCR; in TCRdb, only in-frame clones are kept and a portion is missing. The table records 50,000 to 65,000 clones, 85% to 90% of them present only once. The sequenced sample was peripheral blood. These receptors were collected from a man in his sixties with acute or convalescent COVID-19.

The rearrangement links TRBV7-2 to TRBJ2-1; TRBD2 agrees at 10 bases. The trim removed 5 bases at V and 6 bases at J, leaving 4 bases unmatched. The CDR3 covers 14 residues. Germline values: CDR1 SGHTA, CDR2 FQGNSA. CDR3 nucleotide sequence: TGTGCCAGCAGCACAGGACTAGCGGCCAATGAGCAGTTCTTC. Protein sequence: CASSTGLAANEQFF.

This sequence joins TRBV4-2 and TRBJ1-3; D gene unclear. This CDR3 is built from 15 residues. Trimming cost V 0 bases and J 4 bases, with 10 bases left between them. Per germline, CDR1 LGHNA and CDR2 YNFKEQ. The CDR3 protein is CASSQDKGGGNTIYF. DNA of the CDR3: TGTGCCAGCAGCCAAGATAAGGGAGGAGGAAACACCATATATTTT.

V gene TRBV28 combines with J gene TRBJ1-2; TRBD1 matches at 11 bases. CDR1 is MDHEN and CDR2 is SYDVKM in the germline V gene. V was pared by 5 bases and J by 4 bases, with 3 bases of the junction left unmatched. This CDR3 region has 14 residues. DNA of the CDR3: TGTGCCAGCAGTGCCGGGACAGGGGGCTATGGCTACACCTTC. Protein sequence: CASSAGTGGYGYTF.

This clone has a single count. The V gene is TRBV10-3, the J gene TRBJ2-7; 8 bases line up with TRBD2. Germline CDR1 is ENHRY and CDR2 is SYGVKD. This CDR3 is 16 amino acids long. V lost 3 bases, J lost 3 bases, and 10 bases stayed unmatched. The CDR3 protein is CAISEGPLAANYEQYF. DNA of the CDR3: TGTGCCATCAGTGAAGGTCCACTAGCGGCCAACTACGAGCAGTACTTC.

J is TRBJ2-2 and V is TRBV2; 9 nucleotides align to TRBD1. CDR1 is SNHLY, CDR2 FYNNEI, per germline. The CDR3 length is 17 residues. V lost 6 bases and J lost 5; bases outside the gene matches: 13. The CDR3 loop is CASRPNPGTGRTGELFF. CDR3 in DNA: TGTGCCAGCAGACCAAACCCCGGGACAGGGCGTACCGGGGAGCTGTTTTTT.

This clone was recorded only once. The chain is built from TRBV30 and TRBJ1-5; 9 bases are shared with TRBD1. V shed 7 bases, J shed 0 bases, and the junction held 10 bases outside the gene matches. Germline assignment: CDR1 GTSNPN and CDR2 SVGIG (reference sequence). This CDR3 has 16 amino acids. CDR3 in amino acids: CASPGQGEGSNQPQHF. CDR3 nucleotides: TGTGCCTCCCCGGGACAGGGTGAAGGTAGCAATCAGCCCCAGCATTTT.

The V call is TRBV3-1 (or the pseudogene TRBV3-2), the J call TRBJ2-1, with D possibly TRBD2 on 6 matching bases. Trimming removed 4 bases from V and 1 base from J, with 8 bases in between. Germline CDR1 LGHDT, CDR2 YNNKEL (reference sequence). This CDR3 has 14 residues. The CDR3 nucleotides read TGTGCCAGCAGCCCTAGCGTATCCTACAATGAGCAGTTCTTC. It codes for CASSPSVSYNEQFF.

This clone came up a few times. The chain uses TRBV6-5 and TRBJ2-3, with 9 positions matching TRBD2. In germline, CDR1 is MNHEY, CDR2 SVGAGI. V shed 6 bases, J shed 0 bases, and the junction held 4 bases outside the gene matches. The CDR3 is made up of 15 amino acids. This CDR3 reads CASSLTSGSTDTQYF. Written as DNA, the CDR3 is TGTGCCAGCAGCCTGACTAGCGGAAGCACAGATACGCAGTATTTT.

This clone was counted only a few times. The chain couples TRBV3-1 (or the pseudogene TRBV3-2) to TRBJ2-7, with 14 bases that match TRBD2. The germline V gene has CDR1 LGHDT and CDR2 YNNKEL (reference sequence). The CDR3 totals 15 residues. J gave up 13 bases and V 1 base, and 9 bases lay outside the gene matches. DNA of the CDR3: TGTGCCAGCAGCCAAGGGGAGGGACTAGCGGGAGACATTTACTTC. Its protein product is CASSQGEGLAGDIYF.

CDR3 DNA sequence: TGTGCCAGCAGCCTTGGGACAGAAACTTTGAATCAGCCCCAGCATTTT. This encodes CASSLGTETLNQPQHF. The chain carries TRBV28 and TRBJ1-5; the match to TRBD1 covers 7 bases. After removal of 6 bases from V and 4 bases from J, the junction contained 12 bases not matched to a gene. Germline values: CDR1 MDHEN, CDR2 SYDVKM. The CDR3 contains 16 residues.

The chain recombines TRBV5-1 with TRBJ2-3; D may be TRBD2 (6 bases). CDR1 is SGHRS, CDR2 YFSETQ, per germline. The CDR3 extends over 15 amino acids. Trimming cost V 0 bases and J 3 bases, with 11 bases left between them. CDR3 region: CASSLGAGRTDTQYF. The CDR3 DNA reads TGCGCCAGCAGCTTGGGTGCAGGGAGGACAGATACGCAGTATTTT.

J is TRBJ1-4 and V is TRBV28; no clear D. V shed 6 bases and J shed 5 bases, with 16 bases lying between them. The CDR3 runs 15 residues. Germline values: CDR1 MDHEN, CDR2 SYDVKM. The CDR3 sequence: CASRPAGEANEKLFF. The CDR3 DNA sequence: TGTGCCAGCAGACCTGCCGGGGAGGCAAATGAAAAACTGTTTTTT.

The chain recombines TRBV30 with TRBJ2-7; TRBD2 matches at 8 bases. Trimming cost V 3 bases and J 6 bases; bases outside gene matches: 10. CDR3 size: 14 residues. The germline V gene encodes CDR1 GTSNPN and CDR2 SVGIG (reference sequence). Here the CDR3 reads CAWSPGTGGGEQYF. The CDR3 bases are TGTGCCTGGAGCCCCGGGACGGGAGGGGGCGAGCAGTACTTC. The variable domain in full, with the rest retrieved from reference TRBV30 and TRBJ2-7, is SQTIHQWPATLVQPVGSPLSLECTVEGTSNPNLYWYRQAAGRGLQLLFYSVGIGQISSEVPQNLSASRPQDRQFILSSKKLLLSDSGFYLCAWSPGTGGGEQYFGPGTRLTVT.

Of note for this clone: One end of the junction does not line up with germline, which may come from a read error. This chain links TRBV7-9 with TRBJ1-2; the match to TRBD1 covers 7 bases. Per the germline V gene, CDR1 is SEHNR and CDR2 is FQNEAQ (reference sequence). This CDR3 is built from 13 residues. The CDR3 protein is CASSLEGGGRGHF. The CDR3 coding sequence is TGTGCCAGCAGCTTAGAAGGCGGTGGAAGGGGGCACTTC. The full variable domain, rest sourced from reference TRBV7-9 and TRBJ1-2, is DTGVSQNPRHKITKRGQNVTFRCDPISEHNRLYWYRQTLGQGPEFLTYFQNEAQLEKSRLLSDRFSAERPKGSFSTLEIQRTEQGDSAMYLCASSLEGGGRGHFGSGTRLTVV.

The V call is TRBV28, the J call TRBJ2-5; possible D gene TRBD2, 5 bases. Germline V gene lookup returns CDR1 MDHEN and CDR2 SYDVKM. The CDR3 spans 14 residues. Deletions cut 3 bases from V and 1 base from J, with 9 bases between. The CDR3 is CASSFRRFQETQYF. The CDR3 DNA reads TGTGCCAGCAGTTTCAGGAGGTTCCAAGAGACCCAGTACTTC.

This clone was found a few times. This chain's CDR3 is CASSWDRGRPEQYF. The CDR3 DNA reads TGTGCCAGCAGCTGGGACAGGGGGCGCCCCGAGCAGTACTTC. The chain joins TRBV5-8 to TRBJ2-7, with 12 bases that match TRBD1. The V segment lost 3 bases and the J segment 6 bases; nucleotides outside the gene matches: 4. Germline CDR1 is SGHTS and CDR2 is YDEGEE. CDR3 length: 14 residues. Looking up the rest from reference TRBV5-8 and TRBJ2-7 gives the full variable domain: EAGVTQSPTHLIKTRGQQATLRCSPISGHTSVYWYQQALGLGLQFLLWYDEGEERNRGNFPPRFSGRQFPNYSSELNVNALELEDSALYLCASSWDRGRPEQYFGPGTRLTVT.

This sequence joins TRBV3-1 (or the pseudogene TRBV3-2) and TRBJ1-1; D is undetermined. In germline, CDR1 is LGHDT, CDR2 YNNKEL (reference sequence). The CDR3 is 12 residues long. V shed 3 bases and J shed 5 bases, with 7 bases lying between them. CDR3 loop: CASSQRETEAFF. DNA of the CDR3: TGTGCCAGCAGCCAGAGAGAGACTGAAGCTTTCTTT.

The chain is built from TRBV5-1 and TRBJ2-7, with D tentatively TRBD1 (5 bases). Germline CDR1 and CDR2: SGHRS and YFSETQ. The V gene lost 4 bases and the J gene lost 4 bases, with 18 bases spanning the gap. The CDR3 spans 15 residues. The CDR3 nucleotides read TGCGCCAGCAGCCCGGCGGCAGGGATGGCATACGAGCAGTACTTC. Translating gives CASSPAAGMAYEQYF.

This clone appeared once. CDR3 nucleotides: TGTGCCACCAGTGCTGGGACATACCAAGAGACCCAGTACTTC. It codes for CATSAGTYQETQYF. This chain uses TRBV24-1 with TRBJ2-5, with D tentatively TRBD1 (6 bases). Trimming left V 5 bases short and J 0 bases short, with 9 bases between. The CDR3 length is 14 residues. The germline CDR1 and CDR2 sequences are KGHDR and SFDVKD.

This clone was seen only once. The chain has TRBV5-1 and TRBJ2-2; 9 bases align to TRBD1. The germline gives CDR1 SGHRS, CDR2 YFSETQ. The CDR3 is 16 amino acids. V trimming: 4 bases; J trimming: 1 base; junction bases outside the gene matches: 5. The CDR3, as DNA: TGCGCCAGCAGCACACAGACAGGGGGGAACACCGGGGAGCTGTTTTTT. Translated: CASSTQTGGNTGELFF.

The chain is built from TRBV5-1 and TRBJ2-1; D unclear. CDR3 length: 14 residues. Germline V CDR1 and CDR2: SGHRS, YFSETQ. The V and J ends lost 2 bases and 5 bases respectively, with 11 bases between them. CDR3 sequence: CASSFLTTNNEQFF. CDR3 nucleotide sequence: TGCGCCAGCAGCTTTCTGACAACCAACAATGAGCAGTTCTTC. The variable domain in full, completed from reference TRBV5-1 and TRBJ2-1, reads KAGVTQTPRYLIKTRGQQVTLSCSPISGHRSVSWYQQTPGQGLQFLFEYFSETQRNKGNFPGRFSGRQFSNSRSEMNVSTLELGDSALYLCASSFLTTNNEQFFGPGTRLTVL.

CDR3 in amino acids: CASSIGTSGSIAKNIQYF. CDR3 coding DNA: TGTGCCAGCAGCATCGGGACTAGCGGGTCGATAGCCAAAAACATTCAGTACTTC. V and J are TRBV28 and TRBJ2-4; 12 bases fit TRBD2. This CDR3 is built from 18 residues. Germline V gives CDR1 MDHEN, CDR2 SYDVKM. V shed 6 bases and J 0 bases; nucleotides not matched to a gene: 9.